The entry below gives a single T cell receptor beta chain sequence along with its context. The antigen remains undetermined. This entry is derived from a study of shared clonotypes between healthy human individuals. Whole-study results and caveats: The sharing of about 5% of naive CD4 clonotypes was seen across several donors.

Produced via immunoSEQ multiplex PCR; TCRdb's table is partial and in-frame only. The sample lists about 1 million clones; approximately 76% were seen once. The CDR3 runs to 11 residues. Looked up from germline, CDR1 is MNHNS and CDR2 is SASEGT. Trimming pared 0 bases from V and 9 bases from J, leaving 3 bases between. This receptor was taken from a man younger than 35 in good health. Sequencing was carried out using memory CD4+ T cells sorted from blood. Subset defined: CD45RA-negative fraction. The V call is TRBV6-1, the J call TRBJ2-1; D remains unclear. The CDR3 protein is CASSEATEQFF. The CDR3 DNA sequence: TGTGCCAGCAGTGAAGCGACTGAGCAGTTCTTC.